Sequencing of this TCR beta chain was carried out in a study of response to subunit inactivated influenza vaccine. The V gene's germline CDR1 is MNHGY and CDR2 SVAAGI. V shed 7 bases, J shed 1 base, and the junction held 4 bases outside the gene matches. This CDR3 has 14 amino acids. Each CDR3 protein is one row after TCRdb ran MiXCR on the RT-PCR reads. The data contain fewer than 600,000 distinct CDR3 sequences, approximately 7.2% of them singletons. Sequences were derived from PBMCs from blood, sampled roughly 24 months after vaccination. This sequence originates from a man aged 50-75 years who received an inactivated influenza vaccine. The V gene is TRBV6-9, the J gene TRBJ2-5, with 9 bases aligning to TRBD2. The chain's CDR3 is CASNASGTQETQYF. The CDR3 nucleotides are TGTGCCAGCAATGCTAGCGGGACCCAAGAGACCCAGTACTTC.